One sample yielded the 28 T cell receptor beta chains listed below, sequenced in a study of OX40 agonist ivuxolimab in advanced cancers. Profiled with immunoSEQ multiplex PCR; TCRdb holds only in-frame clones, not every one. The repertoire has tens of thousands of clones, 90% of them found once; the top ten carry approximately 0.49%. Here the sequenced sample was CD4+ or CD8+ T cells sorted from blood, taken in a trial of the OX40 agonist ivuxolimab. These receptors originate from an adult with an advanced solid tumor such as melanoma, head and neck, liver or kidney cancer.

This clone was observed a single time. The chain joins TRBV7-8 to TRBJ1-4, with D maybe TRBD1 (5 bases). With 1 base removed from V and 6 bases from J, the gap between germline ends came to 12 bases. CDR1 is SGHVS, CDR2 FQNEAQ, per germline. The CDR3 spans 15 residues. The CDR3 sequence is CASSLGSGGDEKLFF. The DNA for the CDR3 is TGTGCCAGCAGCTTAGGGTCCGGGGGAGATGAAAAACTGTTTTTT. Variable domain in full (rest from reference TRBV7-8 and TRBJ1-4): GAGVSQSPRYKVAKRGQDVALRCDPISGHVSLFWYQQALGQGPEFLTYFQNEAQLDKSGLPSDRFFAERPEGSVSTLKIQRTQQEDSAVYLCASSLGSGGDEKLFFGSGTQLSVL.

V gene TRBV7-2 combines with J gene TRBJ2-7, with D unresolved. Trimming pared 2 bases from V and 3 bases from J, leaving 14 bases between. The CDR3 is 15 amino acids. The germline V gene encodes CDR1 SGHTA and CDR2 FQGNSA. The CDR3 reads CASSLTGRLNYEQYF. In nucleotides, the CDR3 is TGTGCCAGCAGCTTAACCGGACGTCTAAACTACGAGCAGTACTTC.

The chain uses TRBV5-5 and TRBJ2-7, with D uncertain. The CDR3 is 16 residues long. V lost 0 bases and J 1 base, leaving 14 bases between the germline ends. Germline V gene sequence: CDR1 SGHKS, CDR2 YYEKEE (reference sequence). The CDR3 DNA reads TGTGCCAGCAGCTTGGGGTACAGTACGCGTTCCTACGAGCAGTACTTC. This translates into CASSLGYSTRSYEQYF. Full variable domain (rest looked up from reference TRBV5-5 and TRBJ2-7): DAGVTQSPTHLIKTRGQQVTLRCSPISGHKSVSWYQQVLGQGPQFIFQYYEKEERGRGNFPDRFSARQFPNYSSELNVNALLLGDSALYLCASSLGYSTRSYEQYFGPGTRLTVT.

V and J are TRBV20-1 and TRBJ2-5; the D is unclear. Germline lookup yields CDR1 DFQATT and CDR2 SNEGSKA (reference sequence). The V gene lost 2 bases and the J gene lost 6 bases, with 4 bases spanning the gap. This CDR3 region has 10 residues. CDR3: CSARWQTQYF. The CDR3 bases are TGCAGTGCTAGATGGCAGACCCAGTACTTC.

This sequence joins TRBV28 and TRBJ2-3, with a weak D call TRBD1 (5 bases). The CDR3 runs to 12 residues. From germline, CDR1 is MDHEN and CDR2 SYDVKM. V was clipped by 7 bases and J by 0 bases, with 5 bases between them. DNA for the CDR3: TGTGCCAGCAAGGGGAGCACAGATACGCAGTATTTT. Residues: CASKGSTDTQYF.

This chain links TRBV6-5 with TRBJ1-1; no firm D call. The CDR3 is made up of 15 amino acids. Germline V gene lookup returns CDR1 MNHEY and CDR2 SVGAGI. V lost 0 bases to trimming and J lost 0 bases, with 8 bases between them. The CDR3 DNA follows: TGTGCCAGCAGTTACTCGAGGCGGGTGAACACTGAAGCTTTCTTT. It encodes CASSYSRRVNTEAFF.

The chain carries TRBV14 and TRBJ2-1; 10 bases align to TRBD2. The length of the CDR3 is 15 residues. CDR1 is SGHDN, CDR2 FVKESK, per germline. V lost 1 base, J lost 10 bases, and 7 bases stayed unmatched. The CDR3 loop is CASSQAASGRGEQFF. CDR3 nucleotides: TGTGCCAGCAGCCAAGCGGCTAGCGGGAGAGGGGAGCAGTTCTTC.

The chain couples TRBV9 to TRBJ2-7; D is unclear. This CDR3 is 13 amino acids long. V was clipped by 4 bases and J by 6 bases, with 14 bases between them. Germline lookup yields CDR1 SGDLS and CDR2 YYNGEE. The DNA for the CDR3 is TGTGCCAGCAGCCCTGCAAATTTGCGCGAGCAGTACTTC. Its translation: CASSPANLREQYF.

The rearrangement links TRBV9 to TRBJ2-2, with D unclear. V lost 1 base to trimming and J lost 0 bases, with 16 bases between them. CDR1 and CDR2 from the germline V gene are SGDLS and YYNGEE. This CDR3 spans 18 amino acids. CDR3 bases: TGTGCCAGCAGCGTAAATCGAGATAGACCCGCGAACACCGGGGAGCTGTTTTTT. This translates into CASSVNRDRPANTGELFF.

This chain connects TRBV5-1 to TRBJ2-3; the D is unclear. The V end lost 4 bases, the J end lost 0 bases, and 6 bases lay between the germline ends. CDR3 length: 13 amino acids. From germline, CDR1 is SGHRS and CDR2 YFSETQ. The chain's CDR3 is CASSLPSTDTQYF. CDR3 in DNA: TGCGCCAGCAGCCTACCAAGCACAGATACGCAGTATTTT.

The chain links TRBV5-6 to TRBJ2-2, with 7 bases identical to TRBD2. CDR1 and CDR2 (germline): SGHDT, YYEEEE. The CDR3 totals 15 residues. Trimming removed 2 bases from V and 5 bases from J; junction bases left unmatched: 6. The CDR3 bases are TGTGCCAGCAGCTTCCGGGACTACCGGACCGGGGAGCTGTTTTTT. Translated, it gives CASSFRDYRTGELFF.

The V and J genes are TRBV4-3 and TRBJ2-5; TRBD1 might be the D (6 bases). The CDR3 has 19 amino acids. CDR1 is LGHNA and CDR2 is YSLEER in the germline V gene. The V end was cut by 1 base, the J end by 0 bases, with 21 bases between. In nucleotides, the CDR3 is TGCGCCAGCAGCCAAGGAAGTAATATGGACAGCCAAAACCAAGAGACCCAGTACTTC. It translates to CASSQGSNMDSQNQETQYF.

The genes are TRBV10-3 and TRBJ2-2; no definite D call. The CDR3 is made up of 11 amino acids. Trimming removed 6 bases from V and 7 bases from J, with 6 bases in between. Germline values: CDR1 ENHRY, CDR2 SYGVKD. The CDR3 coding sequence is TGTGCCATCAGAGGGAACGGGGAGCTGTTTTTT. As protein: CAIRGNGELFF.

The chain carries TRBV28 and TRBJ2-1; 8 nucleotides agree with TRBD2. Trimming at V came to 4 bases and at J to 1 base, leaving 6 bases not matched to a gene. The CDR3 runs to 16 residues. CDR1 is MDHEN and CDR2 is SYDVKM in the germline V gene. The CDR3 region is CASSYSGSISYNEQFF. The CDR3 coding sequence is TGTGCCAGCAGTTACAGCGGGAGTATTTCCTACAATGAGCAGTTCTTC.

The CDR3 DNA sequence: TGTGCCAGCAGCGACTGGTCGGTGTCCTACGAGCAGTACTTC. It specifies CASSDWSVSYEQYF. This chain uses TRBV5-6 with TRBJ2-7; D remains ambiguous. CDR3 size: 14 residues. Per the germline V gene, CDR1 is SGHDT and CDR2 is YYEEEE. The V and J ends lost 4 bases and 1 base respectively, with 12 bases between them.

DNA of the CDR3: TGTGCCAGTAGGTACAGGGTGAGGGATAGCAATCAGCCCCAGCATTTT. Amino acids: CASRYRVRDSNQPQHF. The chain combines TRBV19 with TRBJ1-5; perhaps TRBD1 as D (6 bases). This CDR3 region has 16 residues. Germline CDR1 LNHDA, CDR2 SQIVND (reference sequence). V was clipped by 6 bases and J by 0 bases, with 15 bases between them.

The chain combines TRBV28 with TRBJ2-7; 7 bases are a match to TRBD1. Germline V gene lookup returns CDR1 MDHEN and CDR2 SYDVKM. This CDR3 is 16 amino acids long. The J segment lost 0 bases and the V segment lost 6 bases, leaving 11 bases of the junction unmatched. CDR3 region: CASRGMGTVTSYEQYF. Written as DNA, the CDR3 is TGTGCCAGCAGAGGGATGGGGACAGTAACCTCCTACGAGCAGTACTTC.

This chain joins TRBV28 and TRBJ2-7, with 10 bases matching TRBD1. The CDR3 sequence is 16 residues long. J lost 2 bases, V lost 5 bases, and 9 bases had no gene match. CDR1 and CDR2 (germline): MDHEN, SYDVKM. CDR3 coding DNA: TGTGCCAGCAGTCCCGCCCCCGGGACAGGGGCCTACGAGCAGTACTTC. Translating it yields CASSPAPGTGAYEQYF.

The chain employs TRBV2 and TRBJ1-2; 9 bases match TRBD1. Per germline, CDR1 SNHLY and CDR2 FYNNEI. J was trimmed by 4 bases and V by 6 bases; bases with no gene match: 3. The CDR3 has 13 residues. The CDR3 here is CASRGQGRYGYTF. CDR3 coding DNA: TGTGCCAGCAGGGGACAGGGTCGCTATGGCTACACCTTC.

The V and J genes are TRBV2 and TRBJ1-2; 7 bases align to TRBD1. The CDR3 sequence is 15 residues long. CDR1 and CDR2 from the germline V gene are SNHLY and FYNNEI. The V segment lost 6 bases and the J segment 7 bases; nucleotides outside the gene matches: 14. For the CDR3, the DNA is TGTGCCAGCAGACGTTCGACAGGGCCAACCGCTGGCTACACCTTC. This codes for CASRRSTGPTAGYTF.

This clone was counted once. The chain links TRBV18 to TRBJ1-1, with 9 bases fitting TRBD1. The germline CDR1 and CDR2 sequences are KGHSH and LQKENI. With 4 bases clipped from V and 4 bases from J, the junction kept 7 bases outside the gene matches. CDR3 length: 15 residues. The CDR3 DNA is TGTGCCAGCTCACGTACAGGGGGCGCCGGCACTGAAGCTTTCTTT. It is translated as CASSRTGGAGTEAFF.

V and J are TRBV15 and TRBJ2-3; 7 nucleotides match TRBD2. The ends lost 1 base at V and 5 bases at J; junction bases unmatched: 6. Germline lookup yields CDR1 LNHNV and CDR2 YYDKDF (reference sequence). The CDR3 runs to 15 residues. The CDR3: CATSRGGGRQDTQYF. The CDR3 coding sequence is TGTGCCACCAGCAGAGGGGGCGGGAGACAAGATACGCAGTATTTT.

The genes are TRBV28 and TRBJ2-3, with 7 bases identical to TRBD2. V trimming: 4 bases; J trimming: 0 bases; junction bases outside the gene matches: 7. The CDR3 has 16 residues. CDR1 and CDR2 (germline): MDHEN, SYDVKM. CDR3 nucleotide sequence: TGTGCCAGCAGTTCCCCATCTAGCGGAAGCACAGATACGCAGTATTTT. This encodes CASSSPSSGSTDTQYF.

The chain recombines TRBV7-3 with TRBJ2-1; possibly TRBD1 for D (6 bases). The length of the CDR3 is 18 residues. Between the trimmed V and J ends, which lost 4 bases and 5 bases, there was a span of 24 bases. Germline V gene data show CDR1 as SGHTA and CDR2 as FQGTGA. CDR3 loop: CASSSPLTGTSDNNEQFF. CDR3 coding DNA: TGTGCCAGCAGCTCACCTTTGACCGGGACATCGGACAACAATGAGCAGTTCTTC. Complete variable domain (other parts from reference TRBV7-3 and TRBJ2-1): GAGVSQTPSNKVTEKGKYVELRCDPISGHTALYWYRQSLGQGPEFLIYFQGTGAADDSGLPNDRFFAVRPEGSVSTLKIQRTERGDSAVYLCASSSPLTGTSDNNEQFFGPGTRLTVL.

This chain joins TRBV28 and TRBJ1-2; D is undetermined. The CDR3 is 13 residues long. CDR1 and CDR2 from the germline V gene are MDHEN and SYDVKM. V was trimmed by 6 bases and J by 4 bases, leaving 12 bases between them. CDR3 in amino acids: CASSVPLGYGYTF. DNA of the CDR3: TGTGCCAGCAGCGTTCCCCTTGGCTATGGCTACACCTTC.

This clone was recorded once. The V gene is TRBV28, the J gene TRBJ1-5; 9 bases agree with TRBD1. The length of the CDR3 is 17 residues. Unmatched junction bases numbered 9, after V lost 6 bases and J lost 0 bases. CDR1 and CDR2 from the germline V gene are MDHEN and SYDVKM. DNA of the CDR3: TGTGCCAGCAGCACAGGGGGCACCTTTCTTAGCAATCAGCCCCAGCATTTT. Amino acids: CASSTGGTFLSNQPQHF.

This clone has more than one count but fewer than ten. V and J are TRBV7-2 and TRBJ2-4; 13 bases line up with TRBD2. V was clipped by 5 bases and J by 10 bases; unmatched bases: 11. CDR1 and CDR2 from the germline V gene are SGHTA and FQGNSA. This CDR3 is 16 amino acids long. Here the CDR3 DNA reads TGTGCCAGCAGCCCAGGGACTAGCGGGACGGGGAGGATTCAGTACTTC. Encoded protein: CASSPGTSGTGRIQYF.

The chain has TRBV6-6 and TRBJ2-4; D is uncertain. Deletions cut 5 bases from V and 0 bases from J, with 5 bases between. The V gene's germline CDR1 is MNHNY and CDR2 SVGAGI (reference sequence). CDR3 length equals 13 residues. CDR3 sequence reads: CASSIVAKNIQYF. The DNA of the CDR3 is TGTGCCAGCAGTATCGTAGCCAAAAACATTCAGTACTTC.